This TCR beta chain was observed in a study of CD8 T cells in Susac syndrome. Reverse transcription of 0.5 to 1 ug RNA was performed with random hexamers. One entry per CDR3 protein results from TCRdb running MiXCR on the immunoSEQ multiplex PCR reads. The table lists roughly 400,000 distinct CDR3 sequences, 85% to 90% of them singletons. CD8+ and CD4+ T cells from blood underwent TCR beta sequencing, which was carried out in a high-throughput format. This sequence was found in a human donor with multiple sclerosis. The sequenced material came from CD8+ T cells from PBMCs.

CDR3 residues: CASSLAGPNEAFF. For the CDR3, the DNA is TGTGCCAGCAGCTTAGCAGGCCCCAATGAAGCTTTCTTT. The J gene is TRBJ1-1, the V gene TRBV7-9; D remains ambiguous. Trimming removed 0 bases at V and 7 bases at J, with 9 bases between. Germline V gives CDR1 SEHNR, CDR2 FQNEAQ (reference sequence). The CDR3 spans 13 residues.